What follows is one T cell receptor (beta chain) and its context. Its antigen is still unknown. The CDR3 spans 15 residues. V lost 0 bases and J lost 0, with 9 bases in between. CDR1 is SQVTM, CDR2 ANQGSEA, per germline. This sample is drawn from a study of CD8+ T cells in alopecia areata. Turning to the study itself: For 6 to 18 months, tofacitinib was taken, and 6 months off drug followed. Study conclusions and caveats: An increase in clonality over normal scalp was evident in lesional scalp, especially alopecia totalis/universalis.

RNA was isolated and reverse transcribed to cDNA, the sequencing template. Using immunoSEQ multiplex PCR, the repertoire was profiled, and TCRdb retains in-frame clones only, with some absent. This sample has tens of thousands of clones, with around 71% found just once. Treatment in this sample: oral pan-JAK inhibitor, 5-10 mg twice daily. J is TRBJ2-1 and V is TRBV29-1; D is unresolved. This specimen was CD8+ T cells sorted from blood, taken at week 4, from a patient treated with tofacitinib. This clonotype originated in a human donor with alopecia areata. The CDR3 DNA reads as TGCAGCGTTGAAGAGCTGAGATCCTCCTACAATGAGCAGTTCTTC. This codes for CSVEELRSSYNEQFF.